This T cell receptor beta chain was retrieved from a study of PD-L1 blockade in urothelial cancer. Synthetic analogs of TCR templates were spiked into every PCR. Libraries were prepared by immunoSEQ multiplex PCR; TCRdb keeps only in-frame clonotypes and omits some of them. Among approximately 32,000 clones, about four fifths were seen once, and the ten largest hold about 7%. Time point of the sample: pretreatment peripheral blood. The CDR3 runs 13 residues. Germline-derived CDR1 and CDR2 are MDHEN and SYDVKM. Trimming cost V 2 bases and J 5 bases, with 9 bases left between them. This sequence was found in a man in his 60s with urothelial cancer. The chain links TRBV28 to TRBJ1-2; D is ambiguous. This sample comprised PBMCs, obtained around atezolizumab (anti-PD-L1) treatment. The CDR3, as DNA: TGTGCCAGCAGTTTAAGAGTCCGATATGGCTACACCTTC. Translating gives CASSLRVRYGYTF.